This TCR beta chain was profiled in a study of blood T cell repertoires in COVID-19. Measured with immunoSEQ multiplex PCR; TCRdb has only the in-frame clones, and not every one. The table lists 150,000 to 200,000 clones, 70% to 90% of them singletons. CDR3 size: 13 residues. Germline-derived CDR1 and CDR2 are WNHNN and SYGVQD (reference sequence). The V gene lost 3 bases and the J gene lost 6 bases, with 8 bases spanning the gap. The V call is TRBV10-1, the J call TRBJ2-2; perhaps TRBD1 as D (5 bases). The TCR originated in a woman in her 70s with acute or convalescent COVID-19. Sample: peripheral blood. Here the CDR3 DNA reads TGCGCCAGCAGTGAATCAGGGTCCGGGGAGCTGTTTTTT. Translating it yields CASSESGSGELFF.